A selection of T cell receptor beta chains follows, all from one sample in a study of tumor and adjacent non-tumor tissue in lung cancer. TCRdb recomputed calls from the multiplex PCR reads with MiXCR, one row per CDR3 protein. This sample carries some 99,000 distinct CDR3 sequences, roughly 73% of them seen once, and the ten largest clones take 30% to 45%. Source material: lung tumor tissue. The receptors come from a woman in her sixties with non-small cell lung cancer. Both conserved end residues are part of each CDR3.

v_call: TRBV29-1
j_call: TRBJ2-7
cdr3_aa: CSIEGGTYEQYF

v_call: TRBV29-1
j_call: TRBJ2-1
cdr3_aa: CSVEVNGSWEGYNEQLF

v_call: TRBV28
j_call: TRBJ1-1
cdr3_aa: CTGSHKRGMGAEAFF

v_call: TRBV4-2
j_call: TRBJ2-3
cdr3_aa: CASSRRLRTSGGADMQYF

v_call: TRBV11-1
j_call: TRBJ2-1
cdr3_aa: CASNSPEAPSSYNEQFF

v_call: TRBV4-1
j_call: TRBJ1-6
cdr3_aa: CASSLLWTGMNSSLHF

v_call: TRBV20-1
j_call: TRBJ2-2
cdr3_aa: CSARDQGTWQAGELFF

v_call: TRBV28
j_call: TRBJ2-5
cdr3_aa: CASTPERFWETQYF

v_call: TRBV20-1
j_call: TRBJ1-5
cdr3_aa: CSARPGGNGPQHF

v_call: TRBV6-5
j_call: TRBJ1-3
cdr3_aa: CASSYMDRGYTGNTTYF

v_call: TRBV7-9
j_call: TRBJ1-6
cdr3_aa: CASSSQGGQGNSPLHF

v_call: TRBV11-1
j_call: TRBJ1-6
cdr3_aa: CASSYDGQSYTSPLHF